This T cell receptor beta chain was documented in a study of blood T cell repertoires in COVID-19. Those enrolled, adults aged about 18 to 89 years, came from 25 or so US areas. In assigning cohorts, the study relied on participant-reported clinical history. Cohort 3 donors counted as recovered after two negative PCRs, clearance, or resolved symptoms. V lost 1 base to trimming and J lost 2 bases, with 14 bases between them. The CDR3 consists of 16 residues. Germline assignment: CDR1 SGHVS and CDR2 FQNEAQ. Original data processing: Amplification of reference gene primers was used by the study to estimate nucleated cell counts. Sequenced by immunoSEQ multiplex PCR; TCRdb stores in-frame clones only, minus some. V, J and clone size are those of that table, while D and trimming were read from the DNA. The sample has over 350,000 clones; about 87% are singletons. This clone was seen only a few times.

The sample comprised PBMCs or T cells enriched from blood (not recorded which). The receptor comes from a woman between 50 and 59 years old who had recovered from COVID-19. This chain links TRBV7-8 with TRBJ2-5, with D uncertain. CDR3 sequence (DNA): TGTGCCAGCAGCTTAGTGAGACAAACGAAACAAGAGACCCAGTACTTC. Its protein product is CASSLVRQTKQETQYF.